This T cell receptor (beta chain) was sequenced for a study of blood T cell repertoires in COVID-19. Study-wide context: Spain, Italy and the United States supplied samples that represented acute and convalescent COVID-19. Nucleic acid was either cDNA or gDNA, and it came from T cells, B-cell-depleted T cells, or PBMCs.

Authors' processing steps: Estimated nucleated cell counts came from reference gene primer amplification. TCRdb's table, derived via immunoSEQ multiplex PCR, lists solely in-frame clones and lacks some. The DNA was the basis for D and trimming; V, J and clone size are from that table. This table has 200,000 to 250,000 clones, 80% to 90% appearing once. The source is a middle-aged man with acute or convalescent COVID-19. The sequenced sample consisted of peripheral blood.

DNA of the CDR3: TGTGCCATCAGTGAGTCGCAGGGAGGGGGTGGCTACACCTTC. It is translated as CAISESQGGGGYTF. The rearrangement joins TRBV10-3 to TRBJ1-2; maybe TRBD1 (6 bases). The V end was cut by 0 bases, the J end by 7 bases, with 12 bases between. CDR1 is ENHRY and CDR2 is SYGVKD in the germline V gene. There are 14 residues in the CDR3.